These 25 T cell receptor beta chains were sequenced from one sample in a study of naive and memory T cell subsets. The beta constant-region primer was an equimolar mix of two oligonucleotides covering TRBC1 and TRBC2. TCRdb fed the UMI-ligation and nested PCR reads into MiXCR, producing one record per CDR3 protein. The table lists around 35,000 distinct CDR3 sequences, about 14% of them singletons. What was sequenced was effector memory CD4+ T cells from blood. Subset in this sample: effector memory, CD45RA- CD27-. The receptors were gathered from a human donor in good health.

The chain combines TRBV28 with TRBJ2-3; D is undetermined. The CDR3 runs to 12 residues. The V gene lost 6 bases and the J gene lost 8 bases, with 12 bases spanning the gap. Germline-derived CDR1 and CDR2 are MDHEN and SYDVKM. The DNA for the CDR3 is TGTGCCAGCAGCCGCCAAGTGGCTACGCAGTATTTT. Translated, it gives CASSRQVATQYF. Variable domain in full (rest from reference TRBV28 and TRBJ2-3): DVKVTQSSRYLVKRTGEKVFLECVQDMDHENMFWYRQDPGLGLRLIYFSYDVKMKEKGDIPEGYSVSREKKERFSLILESASTNQTSMYLCASSRQVATQYFGPGTRLTVL.

In this sample, this clonotype turned up many times. V is TRBV5-1 and J is TRBJ2-7; 10 bases match TRBD1. The CDR3 extends over 15 amino acids. Germline V lookup: CDR1 SGHRS, CDR2 YFSETQ. With V trimmed by 4 bases and J by 1 base, 5 bases remained unmatched. As DNA, the CDR3 is TGCGCCAGCAGCCAAGGACAGGGGGGTTCCTACGAGCAGTACTTC. It yields the protein CASSQGQGGSYEQYF.

This clonotype showed up many times. This rearrangement joins TRBV14 to TRBJ1-6; D is ambiguous. CDR1 and CDR2 from the germline V gene are SGHDN and FVKESK. This CDR3 has 17 residues. The V end lost 0 bases, the J end lost 9 bases, and 18 bases lay between the germline ends. The DNA of the CDR3 is TGTGCCAGCAGCCAAGATATGCGGCCCGGCGTGGGTTCACCCCTCCACTTT. Amino acid sequence: CASSQDMRPGVGSPLHF.

This chain links TRBV29-1 with TRBJ2-1; 7 positions agree with TRBD2. J was trimmed by 6 bases and V by 7 bases; bases with no gene match: 12. The V gene's germline CDR1 is SQVTM and CDR2 ANQGSEA. This CDR3 is built from 14 residues. CDR3 coding DNA: TGCAGCGGGATAAAGCGGGATTATCCCAATGAGCAGTTCTTC. Amino acids: CSGIKRDYPNEQFF.

The table lists this clonotype with many counts. This rearrangement joins TRBV4-1 to TRBJ1-5; tentative D call: TRBD1 (5 bases). The CDR3 runs to 16 residues. CDR1 and CDR2 from the germline V gene are MGHRA and YSYEKL. The V gene lost 1 base and the J gene lost 7 bases, with 17 bases spanning the gap. The CDR3 region is CASSQAGGEVRQPQHF. The DNA for the CDR3 is TGCGCCAGCAGCCAAGCCGGGGGGGAAGTACGGCAGCCCCAGCATTTT.

This clonotype was recorded at least ten times. The gene calls are TRBV20-1 and TRBJ1-1; D ambiguous. CDR1 DFQATT and CDR2 SNEGSKA come from the germline V gene (reference sequence). The CDR3 covers 15 residues. Trimming took off 4 bases at V and 1 base at J, with 16 bases between the two ends. CDR3 sequence reads: CSAIDISYTNTEAFF. The CDR3 bases are TGCAGTGCTATCGACATAAGTTATACGAACACTGAAGCTTTCTTT.

Ten or more counts support this clonotype. V is TRBV2 and J is TRBJ1-2; D unclear. The V gene lost 8 bases and the J gene lost 0 bases, with 13 bases spanning the gap. CDR1 and CDR2 from the germline V gene are SNHLY and FYNNEI. This CDR3 is 14 amino acids long. Written as DNA, the CDR3 is TGTGCCAGCCAGACGGGGATGTCTAACTATGGCTACACCTTC. Protein: CASQTGMSNYGYTF. The full variable domain, its missing parts supplied by reference TRBV2 and TRBJ1-2, is EPEVTQTPSHQVTQMGQEVILRCVPISNHLYFYWYRQILGQKVEFLVSFYNNEISEKSEIFDDQFSVERPDGSNFTLKIRSTKLEDSAMYFCASQTGMSNYGYTFGSGTRLTVV.

This clonotype has just a few counts. The rearrangement uses TRBV24-1 and TRBJ2-1; 12 bases align to TRBD2. CDR1 KGHDR and CDR2 SFDVKD come from the germline V gene. The V segment lost 9 bases and the J segment 9 bases; nucleotides outside the gene matches: 8. The CDR3 has 14 residues. The CDR3 DNA is TGTGCCACCGGCGGGCTAGCGGGAGGGGGTGAGCAGTTCTTC. Translated: CATGGLAGGGEQFF.

The J gene is TRBJ1-6, the V gene TRBV27, with 7 bases that match TRBD1. The CDR3 runs 17 residues. V was clipped by 2 bases and J by 2 bases; unmatched bases: 6. Germline V gene data show CDR1 as MNHEY and CDR2 as SMNVEV (reference sequence). The DNA for the CDR3 is TGTGCCAGCAGTTTAGCCCGACAGGGAACCTATAATTCACCCCTCCACTTT. Its translation is CASSLARQGTYNSPLHF.

V and J are TRBV7-9 and TRBJ1-3; D remains unclear. V shed 2 bases and J shed 7 bases, with 3 bases lying between them. This CDR3 is built from 11 residues. Germline V CDR1 and CDR2: SEHNR, FQNEAQ (reference sequence). In nucleotides, the CDR3 is TGTGCCAGCAGCTTATTGAACACCATATATTTT. This sequence encodes CASSLLNTIYF.

The chain recombines TRBV6-5 with TRBJ1-2; unclear D gene. V was pared by 0 bases and J by 5 bases, with 16 bases between. CDR3 length: 16 amino acids. CDR1 MNHEY and CDR2 SVGAGI come from the germline V gene. The CDR3 DNA reads TGTGCCAGCAGTTACTCACCAGAACACCAATTGTATGGCTACACCTTC. Residues: CASSYSPEHQLYGYTF.

V usage is TRBV6-2 or TRBV6-3 and J usage is TRBJ1-2, with D uncertain. The germline gives CDR1 MNHEY, CDR2 SVGEGT. The CDR3 extends over 11 amino acids. The V end was cut by 6 bases, the J end by 6 bases, with 8 bases between. CDR3 sequence (DNA): TGTGCCAGCAGCCAGGACGATGGCTACACCTTC. Amino acid sequence: CASSQDDGYTF.

There are a few counts of this clonotype. The rearrangement uses TRBV4-1 and TRBJ1-5; a possible D gene is TRBD1 (5 bases). This CDR3 has 14 amino acids. V gave up 2 bases and J gave up 7 bases, with 12 bases separating them. Germline CDR1 and CDR2: MGHRA and YSYEKL. CDR3 nucleotide sequence: TGCGCCAGCAGCCAACTCAGGGTGGAGCAGCCCCAGCATTTT. Translating gives CASSQLRVEQPQHF.

Only a few counts were recorded for this clonotype. A read error may account for a junction end that differs from germline. V and J are TRBV19 and TRBJ1-2; D is unresolved. The length of the CDR3 is 15 residues. The germline gives CDR1 LNHDA, CDR2 SQIVND (reference sequence). The CDR3 is CASSILGRGNSGYTF. CDR3 DNA sequence: TGTGCCAGTAGTATTTTGGGGAGAGGTAACTCTGGCTACACCTTC.

The V gene is TRBV24-1, the J gene TRBJ2-1; 12 bases agree with TRBD2. CDR3 length: 18 amino acids. Per germline, CDR1 KGHDR and CDR2 SFDVKD. Germline trimming cut 3 bases from V and 6 bases from J; bases unmatched to any gene: 11. The CDR3 loop is CATSDGLAGGLWGNEQFF. The CDR3 bases are TGTGCCACCAGTGATGGCCTAGCGGGAGGGTTGTGGGGCAATGAGCAGTTCTTC.

This clonotype was detected only once. One end of the junction varies from germline; a read error may be responsible. This rearrangement joins TRBV3-1 to TRBJ2-7, with D maybe TRBD1 (6 bases). The CDR3 runs to 14 residues. From germline, CDR1 is LGHDT and CDR2 YNNKEL (reference sequence). The CDR3 sequence: CANSQDQEGGRQYF. The CDR3 DNA follows: TGTGCCAACAGCCAAGATCAAGAAGGGGGAAGGCAGTACTTC.

This chain connects TRBV5-5 to TRBJ2-1, with TRBD2 identical over 11 bases. Germline V gives CDR1 SGHKS, CDR2 YYEKEE (reference sequence). The CDR3 totals 15 residues. V was pared by 2 bases and J by 6 bases, with 4 bases of the junction left unmatched. CDR3 sequence (DNA): TGTGCCAGCAGCTTAGTAGCGGGAGGGCGCAATGAGCAGTTCTTC. Translation: CASSLVAGGRNEQFF.

This clonotype is a singleton in its sample. This chain joins TRBV20-1 and TRBJ1-5; possibly TRBD1 for D (5 bases). The V gene's germline CDR1 is DFQATT and CDR2 SNEGSKA (reference sequence). CDR3 size: 16 residues. Trimming took off 3 bases at V and 2 bases at J, with 17 bases between the two ends. Written as DNA, the CDR3 is TGCAGTGCTAGTCGTGAGGGGAAACAGGGCAATCAGCCCCAGCATTTT. Its translation: CSASREGKQGNQPQHF.

There are many counts of this clonotype. The chain carries TRBV12-3 or TRBV12-4 and TRBJ2-3; D remains ambiguous. Trimming took off 2 bases at V and 4 bases at J, with 1 base between the two ends. This CDR3 region has 11 residues. The CDR3 DNA reads TGTGCCAGCAGTTTATCAGATACGCAGTATTTT. The encoded protein is CASSLSDTQYF.

This clonotype appeared once. The gene calls are TRBV27 and TRBJ2-3; the D is unclear. Germline assignment: CDR1 MNHEY and CDR2 SMNVEV (reference sequence). CDR3 size: 15 residues. V lost 4 bases and J 0 bases, leaving 11 bases between the germline ends. Here the CDR3 DNA reads TGTGCCAGCAGTTCCCTTTCCTTAAGCACAGATACGCAGTATTTT. Protein product: CASSSLSLSTDTQYF.

This clonotype was picked up a small number of times. The chain links TRBV6-2 or TRBV6-3 to TRBJ1-5; unclear D gene. V was pared by 2 bases and J by 0 bases, with 14 bases between. This CDR3 spans 17 amino acids. Looked up from germline, CDR1 is MNHEY and CDR2 is SVGEGT. The CDR3 DNA is TGTGCCAGCAGTTACACGACCGCGAGCGGTAGCAATCAGCCCCAGCATTTT. Its translation: CASSYTTASGSNQPQHF.

This clonotype was counted at least ten times. The V and J genes are TRBV10-3 and TRBJ2-3, with 7 bases matching TRBD2. In germline, CDR1 is ENHRY, CDR2 SYGVKD. The J segment lost 5 bases and the V segment lost 7 bases, leaving 9 bases of the junction unmatched. The CDR3 extends over 14 amino acids. The CDR3: CAITNGGFRDTQYF. CDR3 DNA sequence: TGTGCCATCACCAACGGGGGGTTTCGAGATACGCAGTATTTT.

Concerning this clonotype: Compared with germline, one end of the junction differs, possibly owing to a read error. The gene calls are TRBV20-1 and TRBJ2-3; 13 nucleotides match TRBD2. The CDR3 spans 18 residues. From germline, CDR1 is DFQATT and CDR2 SNEGSKA (reference sequence). The CDR3 is CSTRTLAGGGAGTDTQYF. For the CDR3, the DNA is TGCAGTACTAGGACACTAGCGGGAGGGGGGGCAGGCACAGATACGCAGTATTTT.

The rearrangement uses TRBV29-1 and TRBJ2-7, with 7 bases aligning to TRBD2. The CDR3 is 14 residues long. After removal of 6 bases from V and 6 bases from J, the junction contained 14 bases not matched to a gene. CDR1 and CDR2 from the germline V gene are SQVTM and ANQGSEA. The CDR3 is CSVSGGGSGGEQYF. The CDR3 region has the DNA TGCAGCGTGTCAGGTGGCGGGAGTGGCGGCGAGCAGTACTTC.

The chain recombines TRBV20-1 with TRBJ1-2, with 7 bases fitting TRBD1. The CDR3 runs to 13 residues. The germline gives CDR1 DFQATT, CDR2 SNEGSKA (reference sequence). Unmatched junction bases numbered 3, after V lost 3 bases and J lost 2 bases. In DNA form, the CDR3 reads TGCAGTGCTAGGCGGGACAGAAACTATGGCTACACCTTC. Translated, it gives CSARRDRNYGYTF.